What follows are 29 T cell receptor beta chains derived from one specimen sequenced in a study of T cell responses to AZD1222 COVID-19 vaccine. The data were produced by immunoSEQ multiplex PCR, yet TCRdb's version contains in-frame clones alone and is incomplete. The sample lists under 120,000 clones, around 94% occurring once. The sample was peripheral blood, taken on day 0 of AZD1222 vaccination. These receptors were taken from an adult in good health.

The chain links TRBV2 to TRBJ1-5, with 9 bases identical to TRBD1. V trimming: 6 bases; J trimming: 3 bases; junction bases outside the gene matches: 3. Germline V gene sequence: CDR1 SNHLY, CDR2 FYNNEI. This CDR3 comprises 14 residues. CDR3 bases: TGTGCCAGCAGACACAGGGGGCCCAATCAGCCCCAGCATTTT. Amino acid sequence: CASRHRGPNQPQHF.

The chain links TRBV27 to TRBJ1-1; 7 bases agree with TRBD1. This CDR3 is built from 14 residues. Germline assignment: CDR1 MNHEY and CDR2 SMNVEV (reference sequence). V dropped 4 bases and J dropped 4; count of bases not matched to a gene: 6. The DNA for the CDR3 is TGTGCCAGCAGTTCCAGGGGGGGGTTCACTGAAGCTTTCTTT. Protein sequence: CASSSRGGFTEAFF.

This sequence joins TRBV11-2 and TRBJ2-7; a weak D match, TRBD2 (5 bases). The CDR3 spans 14 residues. CDR1 and CDR2 from the germline V gene are SGHAT and FQNNGV. Trimming removed 5 bases at V and 7 bases at J, with 18 bases between. CDR3 residues: CASSPRGLQEEQYF. The DNA of the CDR3 is TGTGCCAGCAGCCCCCGGGGTTTGCAGGAAGAGCAGTACTTC.

This clone was observed a single time. The chain is built from TRBV18 and TRBJ2-1; possible D gene TRBD2, 6 bases. Germline CDR1 KGHSH, CDR2 LQKENI. The CDR3 has 18 amino acids. The V and J ends lost 3 bases and 4 bases respectively, with 22 bases between them. This CDR3 reads CASSPRSSGESGYNEQFF. The CDR3 DNA sequence: TGTGCCAGCTCACCGAGATCATCGGGAGAGTCGGGATACAATGAGCAGTTCTTC.

CDR3: CASSNGMNTEAFF. CDR3 DNA: TGTGCCAGCAGTAACGGGATGAACACTGAAGCTTTCTTT. The chain carries TRBV2 and TRBJ1-1; D unresolved. The CDR3 totals 13 residues. Germline V lookup: CDR1 SNHLY, CDR2 FYNNEI. V was clipped by 5 bases and J by 0 bases, with 7 bases between them.

The gene calls are TRBV4-3 and TRBJ2-1; D might be TRBD1 or TRBD2, each matching 5 bases. The V end was cut by 0 bases, the J end by 5 bases, with 14 bases between. The CDR3 extends over 16 amino acids. Looked up from germline, CDR1 is LGHNA and CDR2 is YSLEER. This chain's CDR3 is CASSQDGRGPNNEQFF. CDR3 sequence (DNA): TGCGCCAGCAGCCAAGATGGACGGGGCCCTAACAATGAGCAGTTCTTC.

This clone was seen once. V is TRBV19 and J is TRBJ1-1, with TRBD1 identical over 7 bases. The CDR3 spans 16 residues. Per the germline V gene, CDR1 is LNHDA and CDR2 is SQIVND (reference sequence). J lost 1 base, V lost 5 bases, and 10 bases had no gene match. This CDR3 reads CASSPRGRRGNTEAFF. The CDR3 DNA follows: TGTGCCAGTAGTCCAAGGGGGCGAAGGGGGAACACTGAAGCTTTCTTT.

The chain is built from TRBV5-6 and TRBJ1-2; D call uncertain. Per the germline V gene, CDR1 is SGHDT and CDR2 is YYEEEE. The CDR3 is 16 amino acids. The ends were cut back, 4 bases at V and 1 base at J, with 17 bases in the middle. The CDR3 nucleotides read TGTGCCAGCAGCGTAGCCCCGGCGGGGAGTAACTATGGCTACACCTTC. Its protein product is CASSVAPAGSNYGYTF.

This clone came up once. The chain is built from TRBV27 and TRBJ2-1; TRBD2 might be the D (5 bases). CDR3 size: 14 residues. Looked up from germline, CDR1 is MNHEY and CDR2 is SMNVEV (reference sequence). V was cut by 0 bases and J by 9 bases, with 12 bases left in between. CDR3 DNA: TGTGCCAGCAGTTTATCCCTAGCTGCTTTTGAGCAGTTCTTC. The encoded protein is CASSLSLAAFEQFF.

This clone was counted a single time. The gene calls are TRBV3-1 (or the pseudogene TRBV3-2) and TRBJ1-4; D not certain. With 4 bases removed from V and 0 bases from J, the gap between germline ends came to 6 bases. The CDR3 covers 14 residues. Germline CDR1 reads LGHDT; CDR2 reads YNNKEL (reference sequence). The CDR3 DNA sequence: TGTGCCAGCAGCCCAAGGTCAACTAATGAAAAACTGTTTTTT. Protein product: CASSPRSTNEKLFF.

V and J are TRBV6-5 and TRBJ1-1; TRBD1 aligns across 7 bases. Germline V gene data show CDR1 as MNHEY and CDR2 as SVGAGI. The CDR3 contains 15 residues. V dropped 5 bases and J dropped 3; count of bases not matched to a gene: 9. The CDR3 DNA reads as TGTGCCAGCAGTCCTCCTCGACAGGGATACACTGAAGCTTTCTTT. Its protein is CASSPPRQGYTEAFF.

The chain uses TRBV3-1 (or the pseudogene TRBV3-2) and TRBJ2-6, with 7 bases identical to TRBD2. Germline CDR1 is LGHDT and CDR2 is YNNKEL (reference sequence). This CDR3 is 15 amino acids long. The junction had 2 bases not matched to a gene; V was cut back by 3 bases and J by 3 bases. The CDR3 coding sequence is TGTGCCAGCAGCCAGGGGGGGATTGGGGCCAACGTCCTGACTTTC. Encoded protein: CASSQGGIGANVLTF.

The V gene is TRBV19, the J gene TRBJ2-1, with 10 bases lining up with TRBD2. Germline V CDR1 and CDR2: LNHDA, SQIVND (reference sequence). The CDR3 loop spans 16 amino acids. V lost 3 bases, J lost 4 bases, and 6 bases stayed unmatched. The CDR3 loop is CASSITGLADYNEQFF. The CDR3, as DNA: TGTGCCAGTAGTATTACAGGACTAGCGGATTACAATGAGCAGTTCTTC. Filled out from reference TRBV19 and TRBJ2-1, the complete variable domain reads DGGITQSPKYLFRKEGQNVTLSCEQNLNHDAMYWYRQDPGQGLRLIYYSQIVNDFQKGDIAEGYSVSREKKESFPLTVTSAQKNPTAFYLCASSITGLADYNEQFFGPGTRLTVL.

The gene calls are TRBV12-5 and TRBJ2-5; 8 bases are shared with TRBD2. Germline CDR1 is LGHNT and CDR2 is FRNRAP. V was pared by 2 bases and J by 3 bases, with 8 bases of the junction left unmatched. The CDR3 totals 16 residues. CDR3 protein: CASGLLTGGAKETQYF. As DNA, the CDR3 is TGTGCTAGTGGTTTGCTTACCGGGGGGGCAAAAGAGACCCAGTACTTC.

V is TRBV5-4 and J is TRBJ1-6; no firm D call. The germline V gene encodes CDR1 SGHNT and CDR2 YYREEE (reference sequence). The ends were cut back, 4 bases at V and 7 bases at J, with 12 bases in the middle. The CDR3 extends over 14 amino acids. The DNA of the CDR3 is TGTGCCAGCAGCGAATTAGAGTGGAATTCACCCCTCCACTTT. Translated: CASSELEWNSPLHF.

The rearrangement uses TRBV13 and TRBJ1-3; no firm D call. CDR1 is PRHDT, CDR2 FYEKMQ, per germline (reference sequence). The V end lost 0 bases, the J end lost 3 bases, and 6 bases lay between the germline ends. CDR3 size: 14 residues. The CDR3 sequence: CASSLGAVGNTIYF. Here the CDR3 DNA reads TGTGCCAGCAGCTTAGGGGCGGTTGGAAACACCATATATTTT.

This clone has only one observation. The chain carries TRBV11-3 and TRBJ2-1; 10 bases are shared with TRBD1. CDR3 length: 19 residues. Germline V CDR1 and CDR2: SGHNT, YENEEA. V was clipped by 0 bases and J by 8 bases; unmatched bases: 16. The CDR3 reads CASSLDLTILGTGVDEQFF. DNA for the CDR3: TGTGCCAGCAGCTTAGATCTGACAATCTTGGGGACAGGGGTCGATGAGCAGTTCTTC.

There are a few counts of this clone. V is TRBV5-4 and J is TRBJ2-7; D is perhaps TRBD1 or TRBD2 (5 bases each). Germline lookup yields CDR1 SGHNT and CDR2 YYREEE (reference sequence). There are 14 residues in the CDR3. V was cut by 4 bases and J by 8 bases, with 19 bases left in between. The CDR3 spells CASSLTGTAPQQYF. CDR3 DNA: TGTGCCAGCAGCCTAACCGGGACGGCTCCCCAGCAGTACTTC. Supplemented by reference TRBV5-4 and TRBJ2-7, the full variable domain reads ETGVTQSPTHLIKTRGQQVTLRCSSQSGHNTVSWYQQALGQGPQFIFQYYREEENGRGNFPPRFSGLQFPNYSSELNVNALELDDSALYLCASSLTGTAPQQYFGPGTRLTVT.

The rearrangement uses TRBV5-1 and TRBJ2-2, with a tentative D call TRBD1 (6 bases). The CDR3 runs 14 residues. Trimming took off 4 bases at V and 3 bases at J, with 10 bases between the two ends. Germline V gives CDR1 SGHRS, CDR2 YFSETQ. CDR3 loop: CASSPRQDTGELFF. CDR3 nucleotides: TGCGCCAGCAGCCCAAGACAGGACACCGGGGAGCTGTTTTTT.

The chain employs TRBV19 and TRBJ2-7, with D unclear. V was clipped by 5 bases and J by 2 bases, with 7 bases between them. The CDR3 contains 12 residues. CDR1 LNHDA and CDR2 SQIVND come from the germline V gene (reference sequence). In DNA form, the CDR3 reads TGTGCCAGTAGTCCCCGACCCTACGAGCAGTACTTC. Amino acid sequence: CASSPRPYEQYF.

The chain joins TRBV19 to TRBJ1-3; TRBD1 agrees at 7 bases. J was trimmed by 3 bases and V by 6 bases; bases with no gene match: 5. This CDR3 has 14 residues. In germline, CDR1 is LNHDA, CDR2 SQIVND (reference sequence). The CDR3 nucleotides are TGTGCCAGTAGCGCCCGGGACAGTGGAAACACCATATATTTT. Protein product: CASSARDSGNTIYF.

V usage is TRBV27 and J usage is TRBJ1-3; tentative D call: TRBD1 (6 bases). Between the trimmed V and J ends, which lost 5 bases and 0 bases, there was a span of 14 bases. The length of the CDR3 is 16 residues. CDR1 and CDR2 (germline): MNHEY, SMNVEV (reference sequence). CDR3 protein: CASSPRGGSSGNTIYF. CDR3 DNA sequence: TGTGCCAGCAGTCCCCGAGGGGGGAGCTCTGGAAACACCATATATTTT.

The CDR3 is CASSLPRTGKKYGYTF. CDR3 coding DNA: TGTGCCAGCAGCTTACCCCGAACAGGGAAGAAATATGGCTACACCTTC. This chain uses TRBV11-1 with TRBJ1-2, with a possible D match to TRBD1 (6 bases). V was pared by 2 bases and J by 5 bases, with 18 bases between. CDR3 length equals 16 residues. In germline, CDR1 is SGHAT, CDR2 FQDESV (reference sequence).

The genes are TRBV2 and TRBJ1-5, with 9 nucleotides matching TRBD1. This CDR3 spans 14 amino acids. Looked up from germline, CDR1 is SNHLY and CDR2 is FYNNEI. Losses at the gene ends were 6 bases for V and 3 bases for J; bases not matched to a gene: 3. The CDR3 coding sequence is TGTGCCAGCAGCCGGGACAGGGTCAATCAGCCCCAGCATTTT. Translated: CASSRDRVNQPQHF.

CDR3 nucleotide sequence: TGTGCCAGCAGCTCCATCATCGGGACACAGTACAATGAGCAGTTCTTC. It specifies CASSSIIGTQYNEQFF. This chain links TRBV5-5 with TRBJ2-1, with TRBD1 as a possible D gene (6 bases). The CDR3 length is 16 residues. Trimming removed 3 bases from V and 4 bases from J, with 17 bases in between. The germline V gene has CDR1 SGHKS and CDR2 YYEKEE (reference sequence).

The CDR3 protein is CSVGFKETQYF. CDR3 coding DNA: TGCAGCGTTGGATTCAAAGAGACCCAGTACTTC. The chain links TRBV29-1 to TRBJ2-5; D remains unclear. This CDR3 has 11 residues. Germline CDR1 SQVTM, CDR2 ANQGSEA. V lost 4 bases, J lost 3 bases, and 6 bases lay in between.

This clone was seen a single time. J is TRBJ2-1 and V is TRBV12-5, with 9 bases that match TRBD2. The trim removed 6 bases at V and 9 bases at J, leaving 12 bases unmatched. CDR1 and CDR2 from the germline V gene are LGHNT and FRNRAP. This CDR3 is 15 amino acids long. CDR3 in amino acids: CASGQIAGGPREQFF. DNA of the CDR3: TGTGCTAGTGGCCAAATTGCGGGGGGGCCGCGTGAGCAGTTCTTC.

This chain joins TRBV3-1 (or the pseudogene TRBV3-2) and TRBJ1-3, with no clear D. The CDR3 covers 17 residues. V shed 8 bases and J shed 1 base, with 21 bases lying between them. Per the germline V gene, CDR1 is LGHDT and CDR2 is YNNKEL (reference sequence). CDR3 coding DNA: TGTGCCAGCGCCCGAGGTAGGGCGGGATCGTCTGGAAACACCATATATTTT. Its translation: CASARGRAGSSGNTIYF.

The CDR3 DNA is TGTGCCAGCAGTATCCAGGTCAGGAACACTGAAGCTTTCTTT. It yields the protein CASSIQVRNTEAFF. The chain recombines TRBV28 with TRBJ1-1; D is unclear. CDR1 is MDHEN, CDR2 SYDVKM, per germline. V dropped 5 bases and J dropped 1 base, with 11 bases sitting between them. The CDR3 sequence is 14 residues long. Using reference TRBV28 and TRBJ1-1 for the parts outside the CDR3, the full variable domain is DVKVTQSSRYLVKRTGEKVFLECVQDMDHENMFWYRQDPGLGLRLIYFSYDVKMKEKGDIPEGYSVSREKKERFSLILESASTNQTSMYLCASSIQVRNTEAFFGQGTRLTVV.